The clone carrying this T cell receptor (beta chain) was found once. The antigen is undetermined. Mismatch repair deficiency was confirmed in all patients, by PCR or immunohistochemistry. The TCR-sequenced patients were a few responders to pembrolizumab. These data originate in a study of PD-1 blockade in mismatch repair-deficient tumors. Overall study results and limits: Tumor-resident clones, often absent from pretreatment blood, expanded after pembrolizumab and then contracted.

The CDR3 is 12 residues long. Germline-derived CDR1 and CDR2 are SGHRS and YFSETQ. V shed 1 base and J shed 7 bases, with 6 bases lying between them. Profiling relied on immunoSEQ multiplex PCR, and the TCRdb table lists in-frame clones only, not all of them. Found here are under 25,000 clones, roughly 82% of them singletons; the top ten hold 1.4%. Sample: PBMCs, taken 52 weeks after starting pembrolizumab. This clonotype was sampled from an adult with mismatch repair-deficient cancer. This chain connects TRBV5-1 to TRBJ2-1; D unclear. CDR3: CASSLSGNEQFF. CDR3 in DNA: TGCGCCAGCAGCTTGTCCGGTAATGAGCAGTTCTTC.